This TCR beta chain was recorded in a study of cytotoxic CD8 clonotypes in ibrutinib-treated CLL. Study-level results: Before falling back toward baseline at progression, clonality had risen at the time of ibrutinib response.

Trimming shortened V by 6 bases and J by 5 bases, and 11 bases separated the two germline ends. This CDR3 has 13 residues. CDR1 is SNHLY, CDR2 FYNNEI, per germline. Using immunoSEQ multiplex PCR, the repertoire was profiled, and TCRdb retains in-frame clones only, with some absent. The sample has over 100,000 clones; approximately 85% are singletons. Concerning this clone itself: The antigen remains undetermined.

V usage is TRBV2 and J usage is TRBJ1-5; D not certain. The sequencing used PBMCs, collected after 24 months of ibrutinib treatment. The TCR comes from a human donor with chronic lymphocytic leukemia. Written as DNA, the CDR3 is TGTGCCAGCAGGGATGGTGGGTATCAGCCCCAGCATTTT. This sequence encodes CASRDGGYQPQHF.